Listed here are 16 T cell receptor beta chains from one sample, sequenced in a study of blood T cell repertoires in COVID-19. TCRdb's table, derived via immunoSEQ multiplex PCR, lists solely in-frame clones and lacks some. This table holds some 200,000 clones, approximately 83% found once. Specimen: PBMCs or T cells enriched from blood (not recorded which). The receptor source for this set is a woman aged 40 to 55 with acute COVID-19.

The gene calls are TRBV28 and TRBJ2-2; 10 nucleotides match TRBD2. Germline-derived CDR1 and CDR2 are MDHEN and SYDVKM. V lost 7 bases, J lost 4 bases, and 3 bases stayed unmatched. This CDR3 has 14 residues. The CDR3, as DNA: TGTGCCAGCACCTCTAGCGGGGGCACCGGGGAGCTGTTTTTT. It encodes CASTSSGGTGELFF.

J is TRBJ1-5 and V is TRBV19, with TRBD1 identical over 9 bases. The CDR3 contains 16 residues. V was clipped by 4 bases and J by 6 bases; unmatched bases: 10. Per the germline V gene, CDR1 is LNHDA and CDR2 is SQIVND (reference sequence). CDR3 sequence (DNA): TGTGCCAGTAGTACGTCGGACAGGGGAAGGGGTCAGCCCCAGCATTTT. This translates into CASSTSDRGRGQPQHF.

The chain carries TRBV18 and TRBJ1-6, with a tentative D call TRBD1 (5 bases). V lost 6 bases, J lost 5 bases, and 11 bases lay in between. CDR1 is KGHSH, CDR2 LQKENI, per germline. This CDR3 contains 14 residues. The CDR3 DNA follows: TGTGCCAGCTCTGGGGCAGGGAATAATTCACCCCTCCACTTT. It yields the protein CASSGAGNNSPLHF.

This clone was seen once. V and J are TRBV5-1 and TRBJ2-5; 9 bases line up with TRBD2. The germline V gene encodes CDR1 SGHRS and CDR2 YFSETQ. The CDR3 covers 16 residues. Losses at the gene ends were 1 base for V and 2 bases for J; bases not matched to a gene: 6. The CDR3 sequence: CASSLTLAGAQETQYF. The CDR3 DNA sequence: TGCGCCAGCAGCTTGACTTTAGCGGGAGCTCAAGAGACCCAGTACTTC.

The V call is TRBV6-2 or TRBV6-3, the J call TRBJ2-2; weak D call: TRBD1 (6 bases). Trimming removed 5 bases at V and 1 base at J, with 14 bases between. The germline gives CDR1 MNHEY, CDR2 SVGEGT. This CDR3 spans 16 amino acids. The CDR3 DNA reads as TGTGCCAGCAGTCGCCAGGGGAAGGGGAACACCGGGGAGCTGTTTTTT. This sequence encodes CASSRQGKGNTGELFF.

This clone was seen only once. V gene TRBV7-2 combines with J gene TRBJ1-5; no definite D call. The CDR3 totals 12 residues. V was trimmed by 1 base and J by 7 bases, leaving 5 bases between them. Per germline, CDR1 SGHTA and CDR2 FQGNSA. The CDR3 bases are TGTGCCAGCAGCTTAGGCAGGCAGCCCCAGCATTTT. This sequence encodes CASSLGRQPQHF. Full variable domain (outside the CDR3, taken from reference TRBV7-2 and TRBJ1-5): GAGVSQSPSNKVTEKGKDVELRCDPISGHTALYWYRQSLGQGLEFLIYFQGNSAPDKSGLPSDRFSAERTGGSVSTLTIQRTQQEDSAVYLCASSLGRQPQHFGDGTRLSIL.

In this sample, this clone turned up a few times. The CDR3 here is CASLLGGAALGNQPQHF. CDR3 nucleotide sequence: TGTGCCAGTCTCCTGGGTGGGGCAGCCCTTGGCAATCAGCCCCAGCATTTT. The chain uses TRBV19 and TRBJ1-5; D is possibly TRBD1 (5 bases). Germline V lookup: CDR1 LNHDA, CDR2 SQIVND (reference sequence). Trimming took 8 bases from V and 2 from J, leaving 22 bases between them. The CDR3 length is 17 residues. Full variable domain (outside the CDR3, taken from reference TRBV19 and TRBJ1-5): DGGITQSPKYLFRKEGQNVTLSCEQNLNHDAMYWYRQDPGQGLRLIYYSQIVNDFQKGDIAEGYSVSREKKESFPLTVTSAQKNPTAFYLCASLLGGAALGNQPQHFGDGTRLSIL.

The chain joins TRBV5-1 to TRBJ2-1; 10 nucleotides agree with TRBD1. V lost 4 bases, J lost 6 bases, and 4 bases stayed unmatched. Germline CDR1 is SGHRS and CDR2 is YFSETQ. This CDR3 has 14 amino acids. CDR3 loop: CASSLGTGANEQFF. CDR3 DNA: TGCGCCAGCAGCCTCGGGACAGGGGCCAATGAGCAGTTCTTC.

The chain links TRBV11-2 to TRBJ2-3; 7 nucleotides align to TRBD2. The length of the CDR3 is 16 residues. Germline-derived CDR1 and CDR2 are SGHAT and FQNNGV. J was trimmed by 0 bases and V by 5 bases; bases with no gene match: 8. DNA of the CDR3: TGTGCCAGCAGCAAAGGGGCGGGACTAAGCACAGATACGCAGTATTTT. It translates to CASSKGAGLSTDTQYF.

This chain connects TRBV5-1 to TRBJ2-3; no reliable D call. CDR1 SGHRS and CDR2 YFSETQ come from the germline V gene. CDR3 length: 12 amino acids. Trimming cost V 7 bases and J 5 bases, with 11 bases left between them. The CDR3 sequence: CASAVMQDTQYF. The DNA of the CDR3 is TGCGCCAGCGCGGTAATGCAAGATACGCAGTATTTT.

For this clone: The sample contains more than one DNA sequence encoding this CDR3. V and J are TRBV29-1 and TRBJ1-5, with a possible D match to TRBD1 (5 bases). Germline CDR1 and CDR2: SQVTM and ANQGSEA. This CDR3 has 14 amino acids. V was cut by 6 bases and J by 1 base, with 13 bases left in between. Written as DNA, the CDR3 is TGCAGCGTGCGCCAGGGAGGAAGCAATCAGCCCCAGCATTTT. Its translation is CSVRQGGSNQPQHF.

The chain joins TRBV19 to TRBJ1-3, with D possibly matching TRBD1 (5 bases). V was pared by 7 bases and J by 0 bases, with 16 bases between. There are 16 residues in the CDR3. Germline assignment: CDR1 LNHDA and CDR2 SQIVND (reference sequence). The CDR3 DNA follows: TGTGCCAGTACTCCCACCTGGGGCGTCTCTGGAAACACCATATATTTT. Its translation: CASTPTWGVSGNTIYF.

This clone has a count of ten or more. V usage is TRBV7-3 and J usage is TRBJ2-1, with 10 bases fitting TRBD2. CDR3 length: 16 residues. After removal of 1 base from V and 1 base from J, the junction contained 1 base not matched to a gene. Germline V lookup: CDR1 SGHTA, CDR2 FQGTGA. The CDR3 DNA follows: TGTGCCAGCAGCTTAAATAGCGGGGGGTCCTACAATGAGCAGTTCTTC. Its translation: CASSLNSGGSYNEQFF.

This clone is a singleton in its sample. The chain uses TRBV28 and TRBJ2-7; 7 bases match TRBD1. The V segment lost 6 bases and the J segment 4 bases; nucleotides outside the gene matches: 9. Germline CDR1 reads MDHEN; CDR2 reads SYDVKM. The CDR3 is 14 residues long. The CDR3 DNA reads as TGTGCCAGCAGGGGACAGTTTCCCCCTTACGAGCAGTACTTC. It translates to CASRGQFPPYEQYF. The complete variable domain, with remaining parts taken from reference TRBV28 and TRBJ2-7, reads DVKVTQSSRYLVKRTGEKVFLECVQDMDHENMFWYRQDPGLGLRLIYFSYDVKMKEKGDIPEGYSVSREKKERFSLILESASTNQTSMYLCASRGQFPPYEQYFGPGTRLTVT.

V and J are TRBV30 and TRBJ1-1; perhaps TRBD1 as D (5 bases). Germline V gene lookup returns CDR1 GTSNPN and CDR2 SVGIG (reference sequence). Trimming left V 3 bases short and J 8 bases short, with 13 bases between. CDR3 length: 12 residues. CDR3 protein: CAWSPGRREAFF. CDR3 nucleotide sequence: TGTGCCTGGAGCCCAGGGAGGAGGGAAGCTTTCTTT.

The V and J genes are TRBV18 and TRBJ1-1; 9 bases are shared with TRBD1. This CDR3 is 17 amino acids long. Per germline, CDR1 KGHSH and CDR2 LQKENI. V shed 2 bases and J 5 bases; nucleotides not matched to a gene: 12. For the CDR3, the DNA is TGTGCCAGCTCACCAGAACAGAACAGGGGGCGGTTTACTGAAGCTTTCTTT. This translates into CASSPEQNRGRFTEAFF.